A single sample is the source of the 10 T cell receptor beta chains below, sequenced in a study of CD8 T cells in ankylosing spondylitis. TCRdb re-analysed the 5' RACE reads in MiXCR, keeping a single row per CDR3 protein. The table lists about 140,000 distinct CDR3 sequences, 9.5% to 12% of them singletons. Sequenced sample: blood, either unsorted or a sorted T cell fraction (not recorded which). These receptors were obtained from a female donor with ankylosing spondylitis or in good health (not recorded which).

This clonotype has ten or more counts. The gene calls are TRBV14 and TRBJ1-6; the D is unclear. The CDR3 spans 15 residues. The germline gives CDR1 SGHDN, CDR2 FVKESK. V was shortened by 1 base and J by 1 base, with 5 bases between the two germline ends. The CDR3 DNA reads TGTGCCAGCAGCCAAGGACGGTCCTATAATTCACCCCTCCACTTT. Its protein product is CASSQGRSYNSPLHF.

This clonotype was picked up many times. The chain couples TRBV11-3 to TRBJ2-1, with D perhaps matching TRBD1 or TRBD2 (5 bases each). This CDR3 spans 17 amino acids. Germline lookup yields CDR1 SGHNT and CDR2 YENEEA. Trimming left V 1 base short and J 0 bases short, with 13 bases between. CDR3 bases: TGTGCCAGCAGCTTAGTCGGGACGCCTAGCTCCTACAATGAGCAGTTCTTC. This codes for CASSLVGTPSSYNEQFF.

The DNA of the CDR3 is TGTGCCAGTAGCAGACTAGCGGACCTCCAAGAGACCCAGTACTTC. Its protein is CASSRLADLQETQYF. The V and J genes are TRBV19 and TRBJ2-5; 9 bases agree with TRBD2. The trim removed 6 bases at V and 1 base at J, leaving 6 bases unmatched. Germline CDR1 LNHDA, CDR2 SQIVND (reference sequence). The CDR3 is made up of 15 amino acids.

This clonotype was recorded many times. The chain has TRBV12-3 or TRBV12-4 and TRBJ1-5, with TRBD1 as a possible D gene (5 bases). The V gene lost 1 base and the J gene lost 16 bases, with 14 bases spanning the gap. The CDR3 has 12 amino acids. The CDR3 DNA reads TGTGCCAGCAGTTTAGATGGGACTACGGAACATTTT. It is translated as CASSLDGTTEHF.

The gene calls are TRBV9 and TRBJ1-6, with D possibly being TRBD1 (5 bases). V was trimmed by 7 bases and J by 6 bases, leaving 11 bases between them. Per germline, CDR1 SGDLS and CDR2 YYNGEE. The CDR3 is 13 amino acids. The CDR3 here is CASQPGTNSPLHF. The CDR3 DNA reads TGTGCCAGCCAACCGGGGACTAATTCACCCCTCCACTTT.

This clonotype was seen only a few times. This chain links TRBV11-2 with TRBJ1-5; no clear D. The germline V gene encodes CDR1 SGHAT and CDR2 FQNNGV. The CDR3 sequence is 12 residues long. Between the trimmed V and J ends, which lost 1 base and 10 bases, there was a span of 8 bases. This CDR3 reads CASSLGPGPQHF. The CDR3 nucleotides are TGTGCCAGCAGCTTAGGGCCAGGACCCCAGCATTTT.

This clonotype was seen many times. The chain links TRBV20-1 to TRBJ2-7; D is possibly TRBD2 (6 bases). This CDR3 contains 13 residues. V was clipped by 4 bases and J by 5 bases, with 15 bases between them. Germline V lookup: CDR1 DFQATT, CDR2 SNEGSKA (reference sequence). In DNA form, the CDR3 reads TGCAGTGCTATTAGCGGTCCTCTCGACGAGCAGTACTTC. As protein: CSAISGPLDEQYF.

This clonotype was found many times. The chain joins TRBV27 to TRBJ1-2, with D perhaps matching TRBD1 (5 bases). This CDR3 spans 16 amino acids. The V end was cut by 2 bases, the J end by 4 bases, with 17 bases between. Germline-derived CDR1 and CDR2 are MNHEY and SMNVEV (reference sequence). The DNA for the CDR3 is TGTGCCAGCAGTTTAAAGGGGACGCTGAGTCCCTATGGCTACACCTTC. The encoded protein is CASSLKGTLSPYGYTF.

In this sample, this clonotype turned up a few times. This clone may be a read error of a much larger clone one base away. This chain connects TRBV18 to TRBJ2-7; D uncertain. This CDR3 contains 14 residues. Germline CDR1 reads KGHSH; CDR2 reads LQKENI. CDR3 in DNA: TGTACCAGCTCACCACTGGGTAGCTCCTACGAGCAGTACTTC. It codes for CTSSPLGSSYEQYF.

This clonotype came up many times. The rearrangement joins TRBV10-3 to TRBJ2-3, with D possibly being TRBD2 (5 bases). Germline CDR1 ENHRY, CDR2 SYGVKD. CDR3 length: 14 residues. Trimming took 7 bases from V and 3 from J, leaving 14 bases between them. The CDR3 loop reads CAITTGLGTDTQYF. The CDR3 DNA sequence: TGTGCCATCACCACGGGATTGGGTACAGATACGCAGTATTTT.